These 17 T cell receptor beta chains were all obtained from the same sample, sequenced in a study of blood T cells in healthy people across ages (dated by TCRdb to between 2015 and 2017). The receptor library was made with 5' RACE. Sequencing instrument: Illumina HiSeq 2500. A second PCR of roughly 6 to 11 cycles was run with a J-beta primer mix and a sample-barcoded 5' primer. TCRdb itself trimmed the public reads at Q25 with fastp, ran MiXCR and retained productive beta chains. Every distinct CDR3 protein forms one entry, paired with its most common genes and DNA. Here the sample has just under 900,000 distinct CDR3 sequences; about 28% occur a single time. The top ten clonotypes cover roughly 17% of the sample. Sequenced sample: blood. The source of these receptors is a woman of 80 years or more in good health.

Ten or more counts support this clonotype. The genes are TRBV20-1 and TRBJ1-5; 7 bases match TRBD1. In germline, CDR1 is DFQATT, CDR2 SNEGSKA (reference sequence). This CDR3 has 13 amino acids. The V gene end was trimmed by 1 base and the J gene end by 4 bases; junction bases not matched to a gene: 1. The CDR3 bases are TGCAGTGCTAGAGGGGACAGAAATCAGCCCCAGCATTTT. Amino acids: CSARGDRNQPQHF.

The V gene is TRBV12-3 or TRBV12-4, the J gene TRBJ2-2, with a tentative D call TRBD1 (6 bases). Trimming stripped 6 bases from V and 5 bases from J, with 19 bases between. This CDR3 region has 16 residues. The CDR3 sequence is CASRPTGADWTGELFF. The CDR3 region has the DNA TGTGCCAGCAGGCCGACAGGCGCTGACTGGACCGGGGAGCTGTTTTTT.

Ten or more counts support this clonotype. The chain uses TRBV10-3 and TRBJ1-5; D possibly corresponds to TRBD1 (6 bases). Deletions cut 3 bases from V and 1 base from J, with 7 bases between. CDR3 size: 14 residues. Germline CDR1 ENHRY, CDR2 SYGVKD. CDR3 amino acids: CAISDGQSNQPQHF. DNA for the CDR3: TGTGCCATCAGTGACGGACAGAGCAATCAGCCCCAGCATTTT.

The sample holds a few counts of this clonotype. The chain has TRBV20-1 and TRBJ1-4, with no clear D. CDR3 size: 15 residues. The V end lost 3 bases, the J end lost 3 bases, and 14 bases lay between the germline ends. Germline CDR1 and CDR2: DFQATT and SNEGSKA (reference sequence). The CDR3 region has the DNA TGCAGTGCTAGGGATAATACCGTCGCTAATGAAAAACTGTTTTTT. Residues: CSARDNTVANEKLFF.

This clonotype was observed many times. The chain recombines TRBV28 with TRBJ2-7; 12 bases align to TRBD1. CDR1 and CDR2 (germline): MDHEN, SYDVKM. V shed 6 bases and J 0 bases; nucleotides not matched to a gene: 3. There are 15 residues in the CDR3. CDR3 region: CASRGQGAGSYEQYF. CDR3 coding DNA: TGTGCCAGCAGGGGACAGGGGGCGGGCTCCTACGAGCAGTACTTC.

J is TRBJ1-2 and V is TRBV20-1; D is undetermined. The germline CDR1 and CDR2 sequences are DFQATT and SNEGSKA (reference sequence). With 3 bases removed from V and 4 bases from J, the gap between germline ends came to 9 bases. The CDR3 has 12 residues. CDR3: CSASMWAYGYTF. In nucleotides, the CDR3 is TGCAGTGCTAGTATGTGGGCCTATGGCTACACCTTC.

This clonotype showed up just a few times. V gene TRBV2 combines with J gene TRBJ1-1; tentative D call: TRBD1 (6 bases). The CDR3 covers 15 residues. Germline CDR1 and CDR2: SNHLY and FYNNEI. With 1 base removed from V and 5 bases from J, the gap between germline ends came to 14 bases. For the CDR3, the DNA is TGTGCCAGCAGTGAAGAGACAGCCCAGGGGACTGAAGCTTTCTTT. As protein: CASSEETAQGTEAFF.

This clonotype was detected only a few times. The rearrangement links TRBV21-1 to TRBJ2-3; the table's D call TRBD2 went unverified against the DNA. TRBV21-1 is a recognized pseudogene. The CDR3 is 20 residues long. This CDR3 is CASSKADQASGGGSTDTQYF. CDR3 nucleotides: TGTGCCAGCAGCAAAGCCGATCAGGCTAGCGGGGGGGGCAGCACAGATACGCAGTATTTT.

This clonotype came up once. CDR3 protein: CASSGIPPTGGDYGYTF. CDR3 sequence (DNA): TGTGCCAGCAGTGGAATACCCCCGACAGGGGGTGACTATGGCTACACCTTC. The chain recombines TRBV25-1 with TRBJ1-2; the match to TRBD1 covers 9 bases. V dropped 4 bases and J dropped 3; count of bases not matched to a gene: 12. In germline, CDR1 is MGHDK, CDR2 SYGVNS. CDR3 length: 17 residues.

This clonotype was detected ten times or more. J is TRBJ2-1 and V is TRBV3-1; 15 bases are a match to TRBD2. Losses at the gene ends were 4 bases for V and 9 bases for J; bases not matched to a gene: 4. The CDR3 runs 15 residues. CDR1 LGHDT and CDR2 YNNKEL come from the germline V gene (reference sequence). In DNA form, the CDR3 reads TGTGCCAGCAGCCGGACTAGCGGGGGGGCCGCTGAGCAGTTCTTC. Translating gives CASSRTSGGAAEQFF.

The V and J genes are TRBV28 and TRBJ2-7; D call uncertain. The J call may be mistaken, given a closer DNA end match to TRBJ2-5. The CDR3 spans 12 residues. The germline gives CDR1 MDHEN, CDR2 SYDVKM. The CDR3 loop reads CASSLQVGTQYF. For the CDR3, the DNA is TGTGCCAGCAGTTTACAGGTAGGGACCCAGTACTTC.

V usage is TRBV9 and J usage is TRBJ1-2; D possibly corresponds to TRBD1 (5 bases). Germline CDR1 reads SGDLS; CDR2 reads YYNGEE. This CDR3 has 15 amino acids. Between the trimmed V and J ends, which lost 4 bases and 4 bases, there was a span of 17 bases. CDR3: CASSLEEGPSYGYTF. For the CDR3, the DNA is TGTGCCAGCAGCTTAGAAGAGGGGCCAAGCTATGGCTACACCTTC.

This clonotype was observed many times. The gene calls are TRBV4-2 and TRBJ1-1, with D uncertain. Germline-derived CDR1 and CDR2 are LGHNA and YNFKEQ. This CDR3 comprises 15 residues. Trimming left V 1 base short and J 0 bases short, with 9 bases between. The CDR3 here is CASSQALGVNTEAFF. In DNA form, the CDR3 reads TGTGCCAGCAGCCAAGCATTAGGAGTGAACACTGAAGCTTTCTTT.

The V call is TRBV6-2 or TRBV6-3, the J call TRBJ2-1, with D perhaps matching TRBD2 (5 bases). V was cut by 0 bases and J by 9 bases, with 9 bases left in between. Per germline, CDR1 MNHEY and CDR2 SVGEGT. There are 13 residues in the CDR3. Here the CDR3 reads CASSYSEGSEQFF. In DNA form, the CDR3 reads TGTGCCAGCAGTTACTCGGAAGGGAGTGAGCAGTTCTTC.

This clonotype was detected ten times or more. V usage is TRBV11-2 and J usage is TRBJ1-1; unclear D gene. This CDR3 is built from 15 residues. V lost 4 bases to trimming and J lost 0 bases, with 12 bases between them. Germline V gene data show CDR1 as SGHAT and CDR2 as FQNNGV. The CDR3 here is CASSSSRGLNTEAFF. The CDR3, as DNA: TGTGCCAGCAGCTCTTCCCGAGGGTTGAACACTGAAGCTTTCTTT. The whole variable domain, filled in from reference TRBV11-2 and TRBJ1-1, reads EAGVAQSPRYKIIEKRQSVAFWCNPISGHATLYWYQQILGQGPKLLIQFQNNGVVDDSQLPKDRFSAERLKGVDSTLKIQPAKLEDSAVYLCASSSSRGLNTEAFFGQGTRLTVV.

V usage is TRBV7-9 and J usage is TRBJ2-3, with D unresolved. Trimming cost V 1 base and J 13 bases, with 15 bases left between them. This CDR3 has 13 residues. Per germline, CDR1 SEHNR and CDR2 FQNEAQ (reference sequence). The CDR3 loop reads CASSLGGGPSEYF. The CDR3 DNA follows: TGTGCCAGCAGCTTAGGTGGCGGTCCCTCGGAGTATTTT.

Ten or more counts support this clonotype. The J gene is TRBJ1-4, the V gene TRBV5-1, with D uncertain. V lost 2 bases, J lost 7 bases, and 12 bases lay in between. This CDR3 has 14 residues. The germline V gene has CDR1 SGHRS and CDR2 YFSETQ. CDR3 in amino acids: CASSLLGSSEKLFF. The CDR3 DNA is TGCGCCAGCAGCTTATTGGGGTCGAGTGAAAAACTGTTTTTT.